This T cell receptor (beta chain) appears in the sequencing data of a study of T cells after yellow fever vaccination. Making TCR cDNA involved 5'RACE template switching, which added UMIs and a universal primer site. TCRdb independently ran MiXCR on the 5' RACE reads; one entry per CDR3 protein. The data contain about 310,000 distinct CDR3 sequences, 3.6% of them singletons. The V end lost 8 bases, the J end lost 0 bases, and 15 bases lay between the germline ends. Germline loops: CDR1 MNHEY, CDR2 SVGAGI. This CDR3 comprises 15 residues. This clonotype was counted many times. Its matching antigen is unknown. Study conclusions and caveats: Subsequent booster samples again held most clones from primary vaccination (around 96% CD4, 85% to 90% CD8).

The source is a man between 18 and 35 years old who received the YFV17D yellow fever vaccine. The material was PBMCs, obtained on the day of the yellow fever booster vaccination. The V and J genes are TRBV6-5 and TRBJ2-3; TRBD2 might be the D (6 bases). CDR3 coding DNA: TGTGCCAGCCGACTAGGGGTGACTAGCACAGATACGCAGTATTTT. This gives the protein CASRLGVTSTDTQYF.